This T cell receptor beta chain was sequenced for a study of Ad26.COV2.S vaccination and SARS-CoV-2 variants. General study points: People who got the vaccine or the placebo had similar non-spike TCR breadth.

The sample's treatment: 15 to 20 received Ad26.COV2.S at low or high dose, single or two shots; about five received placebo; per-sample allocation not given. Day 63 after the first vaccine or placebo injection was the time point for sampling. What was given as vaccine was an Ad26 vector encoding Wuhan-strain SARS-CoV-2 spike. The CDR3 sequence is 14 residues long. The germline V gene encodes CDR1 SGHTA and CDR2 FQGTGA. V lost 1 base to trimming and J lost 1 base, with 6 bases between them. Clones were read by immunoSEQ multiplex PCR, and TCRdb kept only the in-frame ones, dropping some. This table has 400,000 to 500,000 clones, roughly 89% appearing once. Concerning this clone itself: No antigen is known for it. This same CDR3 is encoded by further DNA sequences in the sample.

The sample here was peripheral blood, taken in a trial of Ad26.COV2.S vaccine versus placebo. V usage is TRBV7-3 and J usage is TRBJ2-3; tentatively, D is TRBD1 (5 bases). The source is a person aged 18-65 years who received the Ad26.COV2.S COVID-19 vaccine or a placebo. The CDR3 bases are TGTGCCAGCAGCTTAATAGGGGGCACAGATACGCAGTATTTT. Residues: CASSLIGGTDTQYF.